A single count supports the clone carrying this TCR beta chain. Its matching antigen is unknown. This may come from a read error, since a much larger clone is one base off. Samples came from axillary lymph nodes draining the breast cancer. TCRdb used MiXCR to reprocess the multiplex PCR reads, holding one entry per CDR3 protein. Counted here are some 130,000 distinct CDR3 sequences, about 20% occurring once; the ten biggest clones make up roughly 3.5%. The sample is drawn from a study of breast tumors, draining lymph nodes, adjacent tissues. Study observations and caveats: Tumor and nontumor repertoires were significantly more similar in luminal-like than in basal-like breast cancer.

Germline V gene lookup returns CDR1 MDHEN and CDR2 SYDVKM. The CDR3 consists of 14 residues. The receptor was isolated from a female donor with breast cancer. Some clones in this sample may be carry-over from other donors' samples. The chain joins TRBV28 to TRBJ1-6, with a weak D call TRBD1 (6 bases). Sequenced input: axillary lymph node tissue. The CDR3 nucleotides are TGTGCCAGCAGCCCTACAGGGTATCATTCACCCCTCCGCTTT. It is translated as CASSPTGYHSPLRF. The full variable domain, with the rest looked up from reference TRBV28 and TRBJ1-6, is DVKVTQSSRYLVKRTGEKVFLECVQDMDHENMFWYRQDPGLGLRLIYFSYDVKMKEKGDIPEGYSVSREKKERFSLILESASTNQTSMYLCASSPTGYHSPLRFGNGTRLTVT.